The clone carrying this T cell receptor beta chain was seen once. Its antigen is still unknown. Repertoires were generated with immunoSEQ multiplex PCR, while TCRdb's copy carries only in-frame clones and drops some. This sample yields just under 65,000 clones, of which more than 80% are seen a single time; over 4% belongs to the top ten. The data derive from a study of OX40 agonist ivuxolimab in advanced cancers. The overall study: The mean age was about 57 years, ranging from 23 to 79, with about four fifths of participants male.

Patients were excluded for autoimmune disease history or systemic immunosuppression. Study results and caveats: Low normalized clonal expansion also occurred in some nonresponding patients.

This specimen consisted of CD4+ or CD8+ T cells sorted from blood, obtained in a trial of the OX40 agonist ivuxolimab. The sequence derives from an adult with an advanced solid tumor such as melanoma, head and neck, liver or kidney cancer.

The CDR3 nucleotides are TGCGCCAGCAGCTTGAATATCGCAGAGACCCAGTACTTC. Amino acids: CASSLNIAETQYF. The V and J genes are TRBV5-1 and TRBJ2-5; D call uncertain. Germline CDR1 and CDR2: SGHRS and YFSETQ. CDR3 size: 13 residues. The V and J ends lost 1 base and 4 bases respectively, with 8 bases between them.